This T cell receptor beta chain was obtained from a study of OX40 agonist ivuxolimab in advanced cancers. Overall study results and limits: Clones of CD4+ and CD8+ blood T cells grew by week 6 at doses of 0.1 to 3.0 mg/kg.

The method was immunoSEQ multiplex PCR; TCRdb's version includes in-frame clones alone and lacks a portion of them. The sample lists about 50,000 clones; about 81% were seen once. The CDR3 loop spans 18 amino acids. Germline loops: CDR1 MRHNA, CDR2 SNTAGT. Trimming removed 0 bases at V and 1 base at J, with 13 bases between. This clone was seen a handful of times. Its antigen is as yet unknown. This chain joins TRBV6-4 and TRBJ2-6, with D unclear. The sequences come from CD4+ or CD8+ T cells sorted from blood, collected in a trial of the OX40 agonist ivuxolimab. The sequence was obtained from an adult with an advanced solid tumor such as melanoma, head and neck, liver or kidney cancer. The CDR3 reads CASSDSGRPGSGANVLTF. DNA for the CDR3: TGTGCCAGCAGTGACTCTGGCAGACCCGGTTCTGGGGCCAACGTCCTGACTTTC.